The 8 T cell receptor beta chains reported below all come from one sample, sequenced in a study of T cell repertoires in cytomegalovirus infection. TCRdb re-derived calls from the reads in MiXCR, one entry per CDR3 protein. Of 560,000 or so distinct CDR3 sequences in the sample, 16% were seen once. The sequenced sample was CD8+ T cells from PBMCs. Receptors originate from a human donor in good health (CMV status not recorded). Some clones in this sample may be carry-over from other donors' samples.

This clonotype was seen only a few times. This chain joins TRBV15 and TRBJ2-7; D might be TRBD2 (5 bases). The CDR3 has 13 residues. The V end was cut by 7 bases, the J end by 7 bases, with 17 bases between. The germline gives CDR1 LNHNV, CDR2 YYDKDF (reference sequence). This CDR3 is CATTKNEGGEQYF. In DNA, the CDR3 is TGTGCCACCACCAAAAACGAGGGTGGAGAGCAGTACTTC.

At least ten counts were recorded for this clonotype. This sequence joins TRBV7-9 and TRBJ2-2, with a weak D call TRBD2 (5 bases). The CDR3 runs to 15 residues. V was clipped by 3 bases and J by 7 bases, with 15 bases between them. Germline lookup yields CDR1 SEHNR and CDR2 FQNEAQ (reference sequence). In DNA form, the CDR3 reads TGTGCCAGCAGCTTTCGAACGGGATATAACGGGGAGCTGTTTTTT. Translated: CASSFRTGYNGELFF.

This clonotype was seen a few times. V is TRBV14 and J is TRBJ1-2; D is uncertain. This CDR3 is 16 amino acids long. Between the trimmed V and J ends, which lost 0 bases and 4 bases, there was a span of 15 bases. Per the germline V gene, CDR1 is SGHDN and CDR2 is FVKESK. CDR3 DNA: TGTGCCAGCAGCCAAGATCGGTCGAGTTGGCCCTATGGCTACACCTTC. It specifies CASSQDRSSWPYGYTF.

V is TRBV29-1 and J is TRBJ2-1; TRBD2 is a possible D gene (5 bases). CDR1 is SQVTM and CDR2 is ANQGSEA in the germline V gene. The germline V and J ends were trimmed by 8 bases and 0 bases, with 8 bases remaining between them. This CDR3 contains 12 residues. The CDR3 protein is CSIGGSYNEQFF. CDR3 coding DNA: TGCAGCATTGGAGGCTCCTACAATGAGCAGTTCTTC.

This clonotype occurred a few times. This sequence may be a read error, since a much larger clone differs from it by one base. This chain uses TRBV11-2 with TRBJ2-4; either TRBD1 or TRBD2 may supply D (5 bases each). Germline V gene lookup returns CDR1 SGHAT and CDR2 FQNNGV. The CDR3 has 15 amino acids. The V gene lost 4 bases and the J gene lost 3 bases, with 13 bases spanning the gap. CDR3 residues: CASSSPMGDKNIQYF. The CDR3 DNA is TGTGCCAGCAGCTCCCCAATGGGGGACAAAAACATTCAGTACTTC.

This sequence joins TRBV11-2 and TRBJ1-2, with a possible D match to TRBD1 (6 bases). This CDR3 contains 15 residues. Germline CDR1 reads SGHAT; CDR2 reads FQNNGV. Between the trimmed V and J ends, which lost 2 bases and 7 bases, there was a span of 17 bases. CDR3 region: CASSLRGGGTAGYTF. CDR3 coding DNA: TGTGCCAGCAGCTTAAGGGGAGGGGGGACGGCTGGCTACACCTTC.

The chain combines TRBV27 with TRBJ2-7; 7 bases agree with TRBD2. The V gene's germline CDR1 is MNHEY and CDR2 SMNVEV (reference sequence). This CDR3 is built from 11 residues. Unmatched junction bases numbered 2, after V lost 5 bases and J lost 7 bases. CDR3 bases: TGTGCCAGCAGTAGGGGAGGGGAGCAGTACTTC. Residues: CASSRGGEQYF.

This clonotype was recorded many times. The J gene is TRBJ2-5, the V gene TRBV29-1, with 14 positions matching TRBD2. Trimming cost V 7 bases and J 6 bases; bases outside gene matches: 10. This CDR3 is 15 amino acids long. Germline values: CDR1 SQVTM, CDR2 ANQGSEA. CDR3 bases: TGCAGCGGCCACCTGACTAGCGGGGGGGCCAAGACCCAGTACTTC. Residues: CSGHLTSGGAKTQYF.